The next 6 T cell receptor beta chains were all read from a single sample in a study of cytomegalovirus exposure and HLA in healthy donors. Primers for the PCR totalled 60 Vbeta and 13 Jbeta. Method: immunoSEQ multiplex PCR; TCRdb's copy keeps in-frame clones and lacks some. In the table there are around 160,000 clones, about 64% of which are singletons. The sequencing input was PBMCs. These TCRs come from a man in his fifties or sixties in good health and CMV-seronegative.

V and J are TRBV7-2 and TRBJ2-3, with D maybe TRBD2 (6 bases). V was trimmed by 2 bases and J by 2 bases, leaving 11 bases between them. CDR3 size: 15 residues. Germline CDR1 SGHTA, CDR2 FQGNSA. The CDR3 sequence is CASSLMAGPTDTQYF. The CDR3, as DNA: TGTGCCAGCAGCTTAATGGCGGGGCCCACAGATACGCAGTATTTT.

The genes are TRBV6-6 and TRBJ1-2; 9 bases fit TRBD1. Germline V gives CDR1 MNHNY, CDR2 SVGAGI (reference sequence). This CDR3 spans 15 amino acids. V shed 2 bases and J 5 bases; nucleotides not matched to a gene: 6. This chain's CDR3 is CASSYGQGREYGYTF. The CDR3 coding sequence is TGTGCCAGCAGTTACGGACAGGGGAGGGAGTATGGCTACACCTTC.

The V and J genes are TRBV7-8 and TRBJ2-1, with TRBD1 matching over 9 bases. The V gene's germline CDR1 is SGHVS and CDR2 FQNEAQ. With V trimmed by 3 bases and J by 5 bases, 14 bases remained unmatched. CDR3 length: 18 residues. The CDR3 DNA reads as TGTGCCAGCAGCTTCCGGGACAGGGAACTCCCAATAGACAATGAGCAGTTCTTC. Encoded protein: CASSFRDRELPIDNEQFF.

The chain carries TRBV7-9 and TRBJ2-5; 7 bases agree with TRBD1. Looked up from germline, CDR1 is SEHNR and CDR2 is FQNEAQ (reference sequence). V gave up 5 bases and J gave up 2 bases; unmatched junction bases: 8. This CDR3 is 15 amino acids long. The CDR3 bases are TGTGCCAGCAGCCGACAGGGACGTACTCAAGAGACCCAGTACTTC. Translating it yields CASSRQGRTQETQYF.

The DNA of the CDR3 is TGTGCCAGTACCTCATACTGGCAGGGGGCAAGTCAGCCCCAGCATTTT. Its protein is CASTSYWQGASQPQHF. The chain combines TRBV19 with TRBJ1-5, with TRBD1 matching over 8 bases. Trimming cost V 7 bases and J 6 bases; bases outside gene matches: 14. The length of the CDR3 is 16 residues. Germline values: CDR1 LNHDA, CDR2 SQIVND (reference sequence).

CDR3 bases: TGTGCCATCAGTGAGTCCTACCTCACAGATACGCAGTATTTT. It codes for CAISESYLTDTQYF. This chain joins TRBV10-3 and TRBJ2-3; no reliable D call. The CDR3 runs 14 residues. Trimming took off 0 bases at V and 2 bases at J, with 6 bases between the two ends. CDR1 is ENHRY, CDR2 SYGVKD, per germline.